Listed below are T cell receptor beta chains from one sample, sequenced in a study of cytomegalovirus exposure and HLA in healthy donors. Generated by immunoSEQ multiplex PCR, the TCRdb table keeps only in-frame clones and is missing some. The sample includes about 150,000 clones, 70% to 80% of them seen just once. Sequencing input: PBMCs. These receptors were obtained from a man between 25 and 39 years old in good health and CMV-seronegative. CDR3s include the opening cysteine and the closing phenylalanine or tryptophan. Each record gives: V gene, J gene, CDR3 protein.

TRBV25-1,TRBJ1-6,CASSTGGSSPLHF
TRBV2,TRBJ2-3,CASSEHPAGAGYTQYF
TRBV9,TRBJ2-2,CASTPGGTNTGELFF
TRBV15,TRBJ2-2,CATRTRTNTGELFF
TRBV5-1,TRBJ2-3,CASSLGQGDFSADTQYF
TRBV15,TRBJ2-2,CATSRGGQNTGELFF
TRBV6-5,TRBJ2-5,CASSRTEVQETQYF
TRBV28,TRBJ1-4,CASSSQGFREKLFF
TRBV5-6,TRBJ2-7,CASSYGTVGEQYF
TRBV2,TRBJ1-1,CASSEDRGLNTEAFF
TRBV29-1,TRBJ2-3,CSVGTSGGPTDTQYF
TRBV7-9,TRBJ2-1,CASSFSGTSGGRTYNEQFF
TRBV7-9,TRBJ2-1,CASSPRQYNEQFF
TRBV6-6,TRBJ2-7,CASSQQGGGSYEQYF
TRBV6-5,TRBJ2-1,CASSFTSGGAREQFF
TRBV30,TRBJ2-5,CAWSPDGNLQETQYF
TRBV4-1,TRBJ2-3,CASSQPTGGTQYF
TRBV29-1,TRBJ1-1,CSVEGTPGTEAFF
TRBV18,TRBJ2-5,CASSPSTAKETQYF
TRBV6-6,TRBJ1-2,CASSPPGGQGRSGYTF
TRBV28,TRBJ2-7,CASSTQSSYEQYF
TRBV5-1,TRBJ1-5,CASSLGGQIGQPQHF
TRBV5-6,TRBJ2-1,CASSFLSGAFSYNEQFF
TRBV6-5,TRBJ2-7,CASSYSASGAYEQYF
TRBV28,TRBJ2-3,CASRKGVGTDTQYF
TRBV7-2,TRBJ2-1,CASSLVGGGTYNEQFF
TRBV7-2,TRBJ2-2,CASNRDRGPGELFF
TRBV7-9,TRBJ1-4,CASTRGANEKLFF
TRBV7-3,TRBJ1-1,CASSLGGTNTEAFF
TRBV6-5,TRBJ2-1,CASSYSGGGAYNEQFF
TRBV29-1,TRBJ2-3,CSVEGPVGGTDTQYF
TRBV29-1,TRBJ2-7,CSAVGGVIYEQYF
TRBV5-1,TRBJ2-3,CASSLGHWRGETDTQYF
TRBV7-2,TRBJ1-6,CASSIGRNSPLHF
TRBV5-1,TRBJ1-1,CASSLIPDREAFF
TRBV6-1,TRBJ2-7,CASIQGGGSYEQYF
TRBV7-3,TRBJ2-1,CASSSGQYNEQFF
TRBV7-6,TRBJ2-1,CASSLDPGIYNEQFF
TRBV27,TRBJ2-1,CASSRGINEQFF
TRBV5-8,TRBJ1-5,CASSGGQAPNQPQHF
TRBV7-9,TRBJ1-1,CASSLGDGGRNTEAFF
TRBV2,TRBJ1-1,CASASREATEAFF
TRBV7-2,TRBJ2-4,CASSSQGNIQYF
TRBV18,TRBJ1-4,CASSPQGAKEKLFF
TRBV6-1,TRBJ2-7,CASSELGTAYGYEQYF
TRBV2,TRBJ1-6,CASSEARASNSPLHF
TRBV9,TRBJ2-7,CASSVGGTGNYEQYF
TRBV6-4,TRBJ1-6,CASSTGTGNSPLNF
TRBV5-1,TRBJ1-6,CASSLERSWNSPLHF